This is a list of T cell receptor beta chains from one sample in a study of blood T cell repertoires in COVID-19. Profiling relied on immunoSEQ multiplex PCR, and the TCRdb table lists in-frame clones only, not all of them. The sample has some 70,000 clones, approximately 89% seen once; the top ten hold roughly 2.3%. The sample comprised peripheral blood. All receptors derive from a human donor in a cohort sampled during active COVID-19. CDR3s include the opening cysteine and the closing phenylalanine or tryptophan. D genes are given only for firm matches. Size tells how often a clone was seen (once, few, many) or the class of an expanded clone, and some rows leave it out.

size,D,V,J,DNA,CDR3
-,-,TRBV7-3,TRBJ2-3,TGTGCCAGCAGCTTAGTTACAGCAGATACGCAGTATTTT,CASSLVTADTQYF
-,-,TRBV10-3,TRBJ2-7,TGTGCCATCAGTCTCGGCTACGAGCAGTACTTC,CAISLGYEQYF
few,-,TRBV4-3,TRBJ2-6,TGCGCCAGCAGCCAAGGAGACTCCGCCTCTGAGGCCAACGTCCTGACTTTC,CASSQGDSASEANVLTF
-,TRBD1,TRBV20-1,TRBJ1-1,TGCAATCAGGACAGGCCTGAAGCTTTCTTT,CNQDRPEAFF
once,-,TRBV29-1,TRBJ2-2,TGCAGCGTTGAAGATCGGGGGTCTGGCCCACGGGAGCTGTTTTTT,CSVEDRGSGPRELFF
-,TRBD1,TRBV6-5,TRBJ1-2,TGTGCCATCCTTACCGGACAGGGGGCCCGAGGCTACACCTTC,CAILTGQGARGYTF
-,-,TRBV28,TRBJ1-5,TGTGCCAGCCGCGCGGCAGGGTTGCAGCCCCAGCATTTT,CASRAAGLQPQHF
-,TRBD2,TRBV7-9,TRBJ2-3,TGTGCCAGCAGTTTTCCAGGGACTAGCGGGAGGGCCAGCACAGATACGCAGTATTTT,CASSFPGTSGRASTDTQYF
few,-,TRBV28,TRBJ2-1,TGTGCCACTCATCCGCATTCTCAGAATGAGCAGTTCTTC,CATHPHSQNEQFF
few,TRBD1,TRBV4-1,TRBJ1-5,TGCGCCAGCAGCCCCACCCGGACAGGGGATCAGCCCCAGCATTTT,CASSPTRTGDQPQHF
-,-,TRBV11-3,TRBJ2-1,TGTGCCAGCAGCCCTCGGTCCAGAGGGGGCTACAATGAGCAGTTCTTC,CASSPRSRGGYNEQFF
-,TRBD2,TRBV3-1/TRBV3-2,TRBJ2-1,TGTGCCAGCACCCTCGGGGAGGGCCGTAGTGAGCAGTTCTTC,CASTLGEGRSEQFF
-,-,TRBV5-1,TRBJ1-2,TGCGCCAGCAGCTTGGGAGGGGGTAACTATGGCTACACCTTC,CASSLGGGNYGYTF
-,TRBD2,TRBV11-1,TRBJ2-7,TGTGCCAGCAGCTTGGGACTACAAGACTACGAGCACTTC,CASSLGLQDYEHF
-,TRBD1,TRBV7-2,TRBJ2-5,TGTGCCAGCAGCTACAGGGGGGCCCAAGAGACCCAGTACTTC,CASSYRGAQETQYF
-,-,TRBV7-9,TRBJ2-2,TGTGCCAGCAGCTTAGTCGGGGACACCGGGGAGCTGTTTTTT,CASSLVGDTGELFF
-,TRBD2,TRBV9,TRBJ2-1,TGTGCCAGCAGCGTAGCTGCTAGCGGGAGGAGTTATGAGCAGTTCTTC,CASSVAASGRSYEQFF
-,TRBD2,TRBV19,TRBJ2-1,TGTGCCAGTAGAACTAGCGGGGGGGATGAGCAGTTCTTC,CASRTSGGDEQFF
-,TRBD2,TRBV19,TRBJ2-7,TGTGCCACCTCAGGATTAGCGGGCGTGAGCGAGCAGTACTTC,CATSGLAGVSEQYF
-,TRBD2,TRBV9,TRBJ2-7,TGTGCCAGCGGTCCCTCGGGGGGGCAGCAGTACTTC,CASGPSGGQQYF
-,TRBD1,TRBV19,TRBJ2-7,TGTGCCAGTAGTCAGACAGGGTTCTACGAGCAGTACTTC,CASSQTGFYEQYF
-,TRBD1,TRBV6-1,TRBJ1-3,TGTGCCAGCAGTGCTGGAGGACAGGGTTCTTCTGGAAACACCATATATTTT,CASSAGGQGSSGNTIYF
-,-,TRBV28,TRBJ2-7,TGTGCCAGCAGTTTGGAGGGACGTCGGGACTTC,CASSLEGRRDF
-,-,TRBV28,TRBJ2-7,TGTGCCAGCATGGGACATCCCTACGAGCAGTACTTC,CASMGHPYEQYF
-,-,TRBV6-5,TRBJ1-2,TGTGCCAGCAGTCCCCAGGGAGGCGGCTACACCTTC,CASSPQGGGYTF
-,-,TRBV6-2/TRBV6-3,TRBJ2-7,TGTGCCAGCAGTTACCAGGCTTACTACGAGCAGTACTTC,CASSYQAYYEQYF
-,TRBD1,TRBV9,TRBJ2-1,TGTGCCAGCAGCGTAGGTGGGGTCGGGACAGGAGACAATGAGCAGTTCTTC,CASSVGGVGTGDNEQFF
-,TRBD1,TRBV5-4,TRBJ1-2,TGTGCCAGCAGCCCGCCCGGGACAGCTAACTATGGCTACACCTTC,CASSPPGTANYGYTF
-,-,TRBV3-1/TRBV3-2,TRBJ2-7,TGTGCCAGCAGCCAAGACCCCAACGAGCAGTACTTC,CASSQDPNEQYF
-,-,TRBV10-3,TRBJ1-1,TGTGCCATCAAGGCAGTCGCGGGAGAAGCTTTCTTT,CAIKAVAGEAFF
-,TRBD2,TRBV6-2/TRBV6-3,TRBJ2-1,TGTGCCAGCAGTTACCCCCGCAAGACTAGCGGGCCGGTTGATGAGCAGTTCTTC,CASSYPRKTSGPVDEQFF
-,TRBD2,TRBV4-1,TRBJ2-2,TGCGCCAGCAGCCAAGGGACTAGTCTGGATAACACCGGGGAGCTGTTTTTT,CASSQGTSLDNTGELFF
-,-,TRBV6-2/TRBV6-3,TRBJ1-1,TGTGCCAGCAGTTACTCTTTGCAGGCTTTCTTT,CASSYSLQAFF
once,-,TRBV14,TRBJ2-5,TGTGCCAGCAGCCAAGGAGTCCATCAAGAGACCCAGTACTTC,CASSQGVHQETQYF
few,-,TRBV18,TRBJ1-5,TGTGCCAGCTCACCACTTCAGTATCAGCCCCAGCATTTT,CASSPLQYQPQHF
once,TRBD1,TRBV28,TRBJ1-1,TGTGCCAGCAGTGCGGGGACAGGGGGGTTGAACACTGAAGCTTTCTTT,CASSAGTGGLNTEAFF
-,-,TRBV7-2,TRBJ2-1,TGTGCCAGCAGCTTTAGCGGAGCAAACAATGAGCAGTTCTTC,CASSFSGANNEQFF
-,-,TRBV10-2,TRBJ2-5,TGCGCCAGCAGGGGCGGACAGCGTCAAGAGACCCAGTACTTC,CASRGGQRQETQYF
-,-,TRBV18,TRBJ2-2,TGTGCCAGCTCACCTGGACAGAGCACCGGGGAGCTGTTTTTT,CASSPGQSTGELFF
once,-,TRBV27,TRBJ2-2,TGTGCCAGCAGTGTTCGTAGCGGAGCTAACACCGGGGAGCTGTTTTTT,CASSVRSGANTGELFF
-,-,TRBV5-1,TRBJ2-1,TGCGCCAGCAGCTTGGCCATCGGCCCTAGCCAGCATGAGCAGTTCTTC,CASSLAIGPSQHEQFF
-,-,TRBV25-1,TRBJ2-5,TGTGCCAGCAGTGAGTTGTCGGGAGCCTCCCGAGAGACCCAGTACTTC,CASSELSGASRETQYF
-,TRBD1,TRBV18,TRBJ1-1,TGTGCCAGCTCACCCACGACAGGGGTAATCACTGAAGCTTTCTTT,CASSPTTGVITEAFF
-,-,TRBV2,TRBJ2-7,TGTGCCAGCAGTGTACAGAGCTCCTACGAGCAGTACTTC,CASSVQSSYEQYF
few,-,TRBV30,TRBJ1-1,TGTGCCTGGAGTGTACTCGGGAACTCGAACACTGAAGCTTTCTTT,CAWSVLGNSNTEAFF
-,TRBD1,TRBV7-9,TRBJ1-2,TGTGCCAGCAGCTTCCCATGGACAGGGGAGTCCTCTAACTATGGCTACACCTTC,CASSFPWTGESSNYGYTF
-,-,TRBV6-6,TRBJ2-7,TGTGCCAGCAGTCCAGGGGCCTACGAGCAGTACTTC,CASSPGAYEQYF
-,-,TRBV10-2,TRBJ2-7,TGCGCCAGCAGTGACAGTTCCTACGAGCAGTACTTC,CASSDSSYEQYF
-,-,TRBV11-2,TRBJ1-4,TGTGCCACCCGGAGAGAGGGAGCTAATGAAAAACTGTTTTTT,CATRREGANEKLFF
-,TRBD2,TRBV7-9,TRBJ2-3,TGTGCCAGCAGCTTACGGACTAGCGGAACTAGCACAGATACGCAGTATTTT,CASSLRTSGTSTDTQYF
-,TRBD1,TRBV2,TRBJ1-3,TGTGCCAGCAGTCCGGACAGGGCCCTCTCTGGAAACACCATATATTTT,CASSPDRALSGNTIYF
once,-,TRBV6-5,TRBJ2-6,TGTGCCACTGGGGCTTCGGCCAACGTCCTGACTTTC,CATGASANVLTF
-,-,TRBV28,TRBJ2-7,TGTGCCAGCAGTTTAGGAGGAGCGGCCTCCGAGCAGTACTTC,CASSLGGAASEQYF
-,-,TRBV6-6,TRBJ2-5,TGTGCCAGCAGTCGATCCGGGACACAAGAGACCCAGTACTTC,CASSRSGTQETQYF